This T cell receptor (beta chain) was recovered during a study of cytomegalovirus exposure and HLA in healthy donors. Whole-study context: The roughly 110 validation repertoires matched the 666 first-cohort repertoires in platform, a later analysis reported. Study results and limitations: Subsequent analysis revealed that first-cohort TCR clusters tended to co-occur in the roughly 120 validation repertoires. There were a few CMV-associated chains whose specificity for CMV antigens was confirmed in vitro.

The method was immunoSEQ multiplex PCR; TCRdb's version includes in-frame clones alone and lacks a portion of them. The sample lists approximately 260,000 clones; approximately 86% were seen once. CDR3 size: 15 residues. The junction had 5 bases not matched to a gene; V was cut back by 0 bases and J by 4 bases. CDR1 and CDR2 (germline): SGDLS, YYNGEE. Note on this clone: Its antigen is unknown.

Separate from the 666-subject first cohort, the roughly 120-subject validation cohort was the one that the donors belonged to. The TCR originated in a woman between 18 and 30 years old in good health and CMV-seronegative. The sample taken for sequencing was PBMCs. The V call is TRBV9, the J call TRBJ2-5; 8 nucleotides align to TRBD2. Here the CDR3 reads CASSVAGGLVETQYF. As DNA, the CDR3 is TGTGCCAGCAGCGTAGCGGGGGGGCTAGTAGAGACCCAGTACTTC.